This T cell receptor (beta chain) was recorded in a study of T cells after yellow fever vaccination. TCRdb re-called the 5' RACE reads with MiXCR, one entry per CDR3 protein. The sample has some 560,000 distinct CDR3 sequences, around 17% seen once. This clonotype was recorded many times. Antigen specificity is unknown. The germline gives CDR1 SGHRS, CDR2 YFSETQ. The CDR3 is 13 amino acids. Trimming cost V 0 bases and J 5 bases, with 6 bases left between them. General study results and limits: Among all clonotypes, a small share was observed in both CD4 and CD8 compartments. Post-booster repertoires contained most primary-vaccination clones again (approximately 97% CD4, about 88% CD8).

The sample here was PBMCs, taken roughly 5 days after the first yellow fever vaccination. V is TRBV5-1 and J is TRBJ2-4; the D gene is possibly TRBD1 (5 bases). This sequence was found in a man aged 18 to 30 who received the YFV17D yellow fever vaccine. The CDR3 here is CASSLGQQNIQYF. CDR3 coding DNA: TGCGCCAGCAGCTTGGGACAGCAAAACATTCAGTACTTC.